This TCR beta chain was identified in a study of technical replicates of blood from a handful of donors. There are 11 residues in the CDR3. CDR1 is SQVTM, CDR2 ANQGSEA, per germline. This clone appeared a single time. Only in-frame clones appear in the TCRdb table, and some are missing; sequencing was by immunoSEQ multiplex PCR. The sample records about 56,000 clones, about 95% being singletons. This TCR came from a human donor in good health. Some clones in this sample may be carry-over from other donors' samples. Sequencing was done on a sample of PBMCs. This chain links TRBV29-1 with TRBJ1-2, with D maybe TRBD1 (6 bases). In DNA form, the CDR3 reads TGCACCGGCGGGGGGCCCTACGGCTACACCTTC. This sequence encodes CTGGGPYGYTF.